This T cell receptor beta chain was observed in a study of blood T cell repertoires in COVID-19 (TCRdb year 2020). Background for the entire study: Samples covering the acute and convalescent phases of COVID-19 were provided by collaborators in the United States, Italy and Spain. Subjects who had been exposed to COVID-19, were actively infected with it, or had recovered from it provided the deeply sampled blood TCRbeta repertoires that made up the dataset. A freely available public database, intended as a resource for researchers studying the immune response to SARS-CoV-2, is where the repertoires were released. Sample metadata almost always included a de-identified subject ID, COVID-19 status, age in years and sex. The samples were drawn from two sources: the first 160 participants of the ongoing ImmuneRACE study, and 1,254 subjects contributed by 6 global collaborators. Where available, HLA class I and class II types were obtained from metadata supplied by the sample provider rather than from assay-based typing. The material from the prospective study consisted of cDNA or gDNA derived from T cells, B-cell-depleted T cells, or PBMCs.

The study at large found these results: How much clinical and demographic metadata was included differed by source and by participant, and the metadata was provided uncurated.

The immunoSEQ Assay, a bias-controlled multiplex PCR, was used to amplify TCRbeta CDR3 regions from genomic DNA. The paper's processing steps were these. The number of nucleated cells in each sample was estimated by amplification of reference gene primers within the assay. To quantify the absolute abundance of each unique TCRbeta CDR3 rearrangement, sequence reads were collapsed and filtered. For each sample, productive Simpson clonality was calculated by taking the square root of Simpson's diversity index across productive rearrangements. TCRdb's version of the immuneACCESS table is confined to in-frame rearrangements and falls short of the full clone set. An unresolved V gene accounts for under half of the shortfall where checked; the remainder is of unknown origin. The V and J calls and the clone size are those of that table, but D and trimming were determined from the DNA. Present in this sample are hundreds of thousands of clones, about 89% of which were seen just once. Clones ranked in the top ten supply just under 6.5% of the sample.

From its cysteine to its phenylalanine, the CDR3 spans 14 amino acids. The CDR3 DNA has 42 bases and is translated from base 1. CDR1 and CDR2 are drawn from the germline V gene (reference sequence): SGHNT, YYREEE. The germline V and J ends show losses of 2 bases and 7 bases respectively, and no gene match explains 7 bases of the junction. At one collaborating source in Seattle, patients were enrolled during active infection and were followed longitudinally through the course of disease. The collaborating institutions used their own protocols to collect whole blood in K2EDTA tubes. For TCRbeta analysis, collaborator samples were shipped as frozen whole blood, as isolated PBMCs, or as DNA extracted from either sample type. This clone was seen a single time. Its target antigen remains unknown. It has no much larger one-base neighbor in the sample; base qualities were not kept.

Sequencing was carried out using peripheral blood. The chain is encoded by TRBV5-4 joined to TRBJ2-7; TRBD2 fits 9 bases in the junction. The TCR originated in a woman aged 50 to 65 with COVID-19, enrolled during active disease. The nucleotides read TGTGCCAGCAGCTTAGCGGGAGGCCCTCGGGAGCAGTACTTC. This is translated as CASSLAGGPREQYF.